A selection of T cell receptor beta chains follows, all from one sample in a study of T cell responses to AZD1222 COVID-19 vaccine. Only in-frame clones appear in the TCRdb table, and some are missing; sequencing was by immunoSEQ multiplex PCR. The table has approximately 180,000 clones, about nine tenths seen once. This material consisted of peripheral blood, taken on day 0 of AZD1222 vaccination. The receptors derive from an adult in good health. The CDR3 runs from the conserved cysteine through the conserved F or W. The D gene is left open where the match is weak. Expanded clones get a size class; other rows say once, few or many, or leave the size out.

DNA,CDR3,V,size,D,J
TGTGCCAGCAGTGCCCCGAGGGACGGTAGCAATCAGCCCCAGCATTTT,CASSAPRDGSNQPQHF,TRBV6-2/TRBV6-3,-,-,TRBJ1-5
TGTGCCAGCAGTGGTGGGACTAGGGGAGTCCACGAGCAGTACTTC,CASSGGTRGVHEQYF,TRBV2,-,TRBD2,TRBJ2-7
TGTGCCAGCAGTTATCGGACAGGGGCCAATGAGCAGTTCTTC,CASSYRTGANEQFF,TRBV6-5,once,TRBD1,TRBJ2-1
TGTGCCAGCAGCCGGATCAACTATGGCTACACCTTC,CASSRINYGYTF,TRBV5-4,-,-,TRBJ1-2
TGCGCCAGCAGCCCCATTGGGACAGGCTTCACCTACGAGCAGTACTTC,CASSPIGTGFTYEQYF,TRBV5-1,-,TRBD1,TRBJ2-7
TGTGCCTGGAGTGTATACTGGACTGAAGCTTTCTTT,CAWSVYWTEAFF,TRBV30,-,-,TRBJ1-1
TGTGCCAGCAGACACGGCAGGGGAGGATATGAAAAACTGTTTTTT,CASRHGRGGYEKLFF,TRBV6-5,-,-,TRBJ1-4
TGTGCCAGCAGGAGAGATGGGGCTCTGAACACTGAAGCTTTCTTT,CASRRDGALNTEAFF,TRBV6-5,-,-,TRBJ1-1
TGTGCCAGCAGCGTGGGCCCCGACAGGGGCACTGAAGCTTTCTTT,CASSVGPDRGTEAFF,TRBV5-5,once,TRBD1,TRBJ1-1
TGTGCCAGTAGTATCCTCGGGACTAGCAATGAGCAGTTCTTC,CASSILGTSNEQFF,TRBV19,-,TRBD2,TRBJ2-1
TGTGCCAGCAGCCCGACGGGCGGGGGAACTCTCTACGAGCAGTACTTC,CASSPTGGGTLYEQYF,TRBV5-4,-,TRBD2,TRBJ2-7
TGTGCCAGCAGCGTGTACTTGAACAATGAGCAGTTCTTC,CASSVYLNNEQFF,TRBV9,once,-,TRBJ2-1
TGTGCCAGCAGCTTTCGGGGCCTTAGTCATGGCTACACCTTC,CASSFRGLSHGYTF,TRBV5-6,-,-,TRBJ1-2
TGTGCCAGCAAGTGGGACAGGGGCACCCTTTACAATCAGCCCCAGCATTTT,CASKWDRGTLYNQPQHF,TRBV2,-,TRBD1,TRBJ1-5
TGTGCCAGCAGTCCCTACGGTGAGACCCAGTACTTC,CASSPYGETQYF,TRBV27,-,-,TRBJ2-5
TGTGCCAGCAGTGAAAGTGACACTGAAGCTTTCTTT,CASSESDTEAFF,TRBV6-1,few,-,TRBJ1-1
TGTGCCAGCAGCTTAGGCCGGGGCAACTATGGCTACACCTTC,CASSLGRGNYGYTF,TRBV7-3,-,-,TRBJ1-2